This T cell receptor (beta chain) was sequenced for a study of cytomegalovirus exposure and HLA in healthy donors. Overall study results and limits: The authors later found HLA-associated TCR beta chains more clonally expanded than equally common others. HLA restriction was apparent for most CMV-associated TCR beta chains in a later analysis.

Details on this clone: No antigen is known for it.

Use of 60 Vbeta and 13 Jbeta primers characterized the PCR. Profiling relied on immunoSEQ multiplex PCR, and the TCRdb table lists in-frame clones only, not all of them. The sample holds tens of thousands of clones; about 79% are singletons and the top ten take approximately 7.6%. The CDR3 loop spans 13 amino acids. From germline, CDR1 is ENHRY and CDR2 SYGVKD. V was cut by 6 bases and J by 3 bases, with 11 bases left in between. Sequencing used PBMCs. V usage is TRBV10-3 and J usage is TRBJ2-5; D call uncertain. The receptor comes from a man aged 55 to 70 in good health and CMV-seropositive. CDR3 sequence reads: CAISLGEKETQYF. In nucleotides, the CDR3 is TGTGCCATCAGCTTAGGAGAGAAAGAGACCCAGTACTTC.